Presented here are 10 T cell receptor beta chains from one specimen sequenced in a study of naive and memory T cell subsets. Overall study results and limits: A few larger clonotypes appeared in naive repertoires, especially CD8, possibly memory cells re-expressing CD45RA.

An equimolar mix of two oligonucleotides served as the beta constant-region primer for TRBC1 and TRBC2. Nested alpha and beta constant-region primers with the SP2 primer drove four PCR rounds on ligated cDNA. TCRdb called the UMI-ligation and nested PCR reads again in MiXCR, with one record for every CDR3 protein. The sample holds over 110,000 distinct CDR3 sequences, about 20% seen once. These TCRs' antigens remain unknown. The source material was naive CD8+ T cells from blood. The receptors originated from a human donor in good health.

On this clonotype itself: A read error may account for a junction end that differs from germline. This rearrangement joins TRBV27 to TRBJ2-7; the D gene is possibly TRBD2 (6 bases). The CDR3 covers 13 residues. Germline V CDR1 and CDR2: MNHEY, SMNVEV (reference sequence). The CDR3: CAGSPGLTYEQYF. The CDR3 DNA follows: TGTGCCGGCAGTCCGGGACTTACCTACGAGCAGTACTTC.

This chain links TRBV6-5 with TRBJ1-2; possibly TRBD1 for D (5 bases). Germline-derived CDR1 and CDR2 are MNHEY and SVGAGI. This CDR3 region has 16 residues. V gave up 7 bases and J gave up 0 bases, with 18 bases separating them. CDR3 DNA sequence: TGTGCCAGCAAAATTCAGGGTGTCGGGCCTAACTATGGCTACACCTTC. Its translation is CASKIQGVGPNYGYTF.

The table lists this clonotype with a few counts. This sequence joins TRBV30 and TRBJ2-7, with D unresolved. The germline V gene encodes CDR1 GTSNPN and CDR2 SVGIG (reference sequence). CDR3 size: 13 residues. Deletions cut 4 bases from V and 0 bases from J, with 10 bases between. The CDR3 loop reads CAWTDGLSYEQYF. The CDR3 DNA is TGTGCCTGGACGGACGGTCTCTCCTACGAGCAGTACTTC.

This clonotype was found a few times. This chain links TRBV10-3 with TRBJ2-7; D uncertain. The germline CDR1 and CDR2 sequences are ENHRY and SYGVKD. The CDR3 spans 11 residues. V was shortened by 8 bases and J by 3 bases, with 8 bases between the two germline ends. This CDR3 reads CAILGNYEQYF. CDR3 in DNA: TGTGCCATCTTGGGAAACTACGAGCAGTACTTC.

The chain uses TRBV4-3 and TRBJ1-4; D possibly corresponds to TRBD1 (5 bases). The CDR3 sequence is 15 residues long. V was pared by 4 bases and J by 4 bases, with 13 bases between. Germline CDR1 and CDR2: LGHNA and YSLEER. The CDR3 spells CASSRLRGVNEKLFF. CDR3 in DNA: TGCGCCAGCAGCCGCCTAAGGGGTGTTAATGAAAAACTGTTTTTT.

The rearrangement joins TRBV7-2 to TRBJ2-7, with 9 bases identical to TRBD1. The CDR3 runs to 14 residues. With 7 bases clipped from V and 5 bases from J, the junction kept 9 bases outside the gene matches. CDR1 SGHTA and CDR2 FQGNSA come from the germline V gene. The CDR3 loop is CASTRTGAYHEQYF. CDR3 DNA sequence: TGTGCCAGCACCAGGACAGGGGCCTATCACGAGCAGTACTTC.

The V gene is TRBV4-1, the J gene TRBJ2-1; no definite D call. CDR1 is MGHRA and CDR2 is YSYEKL in the germline V gene. Trimming removed 0 bases at V and 8 bases at J, with 11 bases between. The CDR3 has 14 residues. CDR3: CASSQDRGSYEQFF. The CDR3 nucleotides read TGCGCCAGCAGCCAAGACCGTGGGTCCTATGAGCAGTTCTTC.

The chain combines TRBV28 with TRBJ1-1; perhaps TRBD1 as D (6 bases). Germline CDR1 reads MDHEN; CDR2 reads SYDVKM. The V and J ends lost 7 bases and 1 base respectively, with 16 bases between them. The length of the CDR3 is 15 residues. This chain's CDR3 is CASTDTGLTNTEAFF. In DNA, the CDR3 is TGTGCCAGCACCGACACAGGGTTGACGAACACTGAAGCTTTCTTT.

This sequence joins TRBV5-6 and TRBJ1-1; a possible D gene is TRBD1 (5 bases). Germline CDR1 reads SGHDT; CDR2 reads YYEEEE. Trimming left V 0 bases short and J 6 bases short, with 21 bases between. The CDR3 has 17 amino acids. CDR3 region: CASSLAISGTRGAEAFF. The CDR3 region has the DNA TGTGCCAGCAGCTTGGCGATCTCCGGGACCCGAGGCGCTGAAGCTTTCTTT.

The chain uses TRBV29-1 and TRBJ2-5; 11 bases align to TRBD2. This CDR3 comprises 16 residues. The germline gives CDR1 SQVTM, CDR2 ANQGSEA. V gave up 3 bases and J gave up 4 bases; unmatched junction bases: 10. In DNA, the CDR3 is TGCAGCGTTGACGGTTTAGCGGGAGGGAGCGCAGAGACCCAGTACTTC. This sequence encodes CSVDGLAGGSAETQYF.